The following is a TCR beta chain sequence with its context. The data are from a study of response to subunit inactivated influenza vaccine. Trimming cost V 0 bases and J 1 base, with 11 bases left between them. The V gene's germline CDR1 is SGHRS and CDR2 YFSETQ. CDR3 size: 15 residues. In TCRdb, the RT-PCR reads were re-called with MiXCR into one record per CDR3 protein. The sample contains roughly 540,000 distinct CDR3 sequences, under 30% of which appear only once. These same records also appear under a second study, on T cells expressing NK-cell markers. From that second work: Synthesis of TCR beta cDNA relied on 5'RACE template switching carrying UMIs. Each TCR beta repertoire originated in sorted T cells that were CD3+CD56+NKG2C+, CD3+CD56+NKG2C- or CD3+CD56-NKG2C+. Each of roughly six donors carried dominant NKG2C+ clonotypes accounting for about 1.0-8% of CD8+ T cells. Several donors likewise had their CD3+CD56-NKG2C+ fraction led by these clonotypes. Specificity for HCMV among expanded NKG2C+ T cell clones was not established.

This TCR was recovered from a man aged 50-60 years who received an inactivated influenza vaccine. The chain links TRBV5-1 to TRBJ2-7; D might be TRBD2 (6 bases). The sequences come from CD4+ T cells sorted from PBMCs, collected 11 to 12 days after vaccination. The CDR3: CASSLEMGGSYEQYF. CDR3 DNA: TGCGCCAGCAGCTTGGAGATGGGAGGTTCCTACGAGCAGTACTTC.